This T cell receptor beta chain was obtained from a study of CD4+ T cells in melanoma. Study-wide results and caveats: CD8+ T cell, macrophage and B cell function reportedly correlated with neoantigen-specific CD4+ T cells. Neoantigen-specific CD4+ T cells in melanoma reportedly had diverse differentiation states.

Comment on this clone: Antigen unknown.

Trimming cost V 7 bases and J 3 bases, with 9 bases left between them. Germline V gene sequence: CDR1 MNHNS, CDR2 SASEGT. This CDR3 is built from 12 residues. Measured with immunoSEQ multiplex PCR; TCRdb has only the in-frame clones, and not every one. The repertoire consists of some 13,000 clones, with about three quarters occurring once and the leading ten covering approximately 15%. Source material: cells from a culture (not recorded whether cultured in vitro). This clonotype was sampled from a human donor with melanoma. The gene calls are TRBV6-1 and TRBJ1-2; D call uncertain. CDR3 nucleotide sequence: TGTGCCAGCACGAACTACGACTATGGCTACACCTTC. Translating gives CASTNYDYGYTF.